The sequence of this T cell receptor beta chain was determined in a study of beta chain features in type 1 diabetes. Study-level results: Moderate yet significant TCRB CDR3 shortening was seen in Type 1 diabetes patients in all four CD4+ subsets. VDJ junctions from patients with type 1 diabetes contained fewer insertions and more deletions. PCR might show a preference for shorter templates, equally across patients and controls.

Averaging about 120 mL, one heparinised blood draw was given by each donor. The entirety of the isolated RNA underwent reverse transcription, so expressed TCRB transcripts were sequenced. For naive, central memory and regulatory T cell samples, reads averaged roughly 3.5 million. Generated by immunoSEQ multiplex PCR, the TCRdb table keeps only in-frame clones and is missing some. Of nearly 700,000 clones detected, 13% appear once; the ten largest clones hold less than 0.025%. As for this clone: The antigen remains undetermined.

This TCR was recovered from a young man with type 1 diabetes. The sequencing input was naive CD4+ T cells from blood.

The CDR3 bases are TGTGCCAGCAGACAATTACAGGGATCGGCAGATACGCAGTATTTT. Amino acid sequence: CASRQLQGSADTQYF. The rearrangement uses TRBV28 and TRBJ2-3; possibly TRBD1 for D (6 bases). Trimming removed 6 bases at V and 4 bases at J, with 17 bases between. The CDR3 consists of 15 residues. The germline V gene has CDR1 MDHEN and CDR2 SYDVKM.